Presented here are 26 T cell receptor beta chains from one specimen sequenced in a study of blood T cell repertoires in COVID-19. Using immunoSEQ multiplex PCR, the repertoire was profiled, and TCRdb retains in-frame clones only, with some absent. There are about 34,000 clones in the sample; 81% occur only once, and about 3% lies in the top ten. The sample was peripheral blood. All receptors come from a man in his 70s with COVID-19, enrolled during active disease.

V usage is TRBV28 and J usage is TRBJ2-1, with 13 bases identical to TRBD2. Germline V gene data show CDR1 as MDHEN and CDR2 as SYDVKM. The CDR3 contains 15 residues. Trimming at V came to 10 bases and at J to 9 bases, leaving 12 bases not matched to a gene. Here the CDR3 reads CATGMRTSGSPEQFF. Written as DNA, the CDR3 is TGTGCCACAGGGATGAGGACTAGCGGGAGTCCTGAGCAGTTCTTC.

J is TRBJ1-3 and V is TRBV23-1; D is ambiguous. TRBV23-1 is noted as an ORF with a role that remains uncertain. The CDR3 loop spans 15 amino acids. The V end was cut by 8 bases, the J end by 1 base, with 15 bases between. This CDR3 reads CASPRWRRSGNTIYF. DNA of the CDR3: TGCGCCAGCCCTCGCTGGAGAAGGTCTGGAAACACCATATATTTT.

V usage is TRBV6-6 and J usage is TRBJ1-3; 7 bases map to TRBD1. V was clipped by 7 bases and J by 0 bases; unmatched bases: 6. CDR3 size: 15 residues. CDR1 MNHNY and CDR2 SVGAGI come from the germline V gene (reference sequence). This chain's CDR3 is CASIPGGSSGNTIYF. The DNA for the CDR3 is TGTGCCAGCATTCCAGGGGGTAGCTCTGGAAACACCATATATTTT.

The chain uses TRBV19 and TRBJ1-5, with 12 positions matching TRBD1. The J segment lost 6 bases and the V segment lost 9 bases, leaving 6 bases of the junction unmatched. Germline-derived CDR1 and CDR2 are LNHDA and SQIVND (reference sequence). The CDR3 is made up of 14 amino acids. This CDR3 reads CASAGTGGSQPQHF. The CDR3 DNA reads as TGTGCCAGCGCCGGGACAGGGGGCAGTCAGCCCCAGCATTTT.

CDR3 protein: CASSTGRGGSSTDTQYF. CDR3 in DNA: TGCGCCAGCAGCACCGGACGGGGTGGGAGCAGCACAGATACGCAGTATTTT. The rearrangement links TRBV5-1 to TRBJ2-3; maybe TRBD2 (5 bases). Germline CDR1 SGHRS, CDR2 YFSETQ. CDR3 length: 17 residues. Trimming took off 4 bases at V and 0 bases at J, with 18 bases between the two ends.

The V gene is TRBV29-1, the J gene TRBJ2-3; D uncertain. The CDR3 extends over 14 amino acids. The ends were cut back, 6 bases at V and 2 bases at J, with 15 bases in the middle. CDR1 is SQVTM and CDR2 is ANQGSEA in the germline V gene. CDR3 residues: CSVPPWSPTDTQYF. In DNA, the CDR3 is TGCAGCGTCCCCCCTTGGAGTCCCACAGATACGCAGTATTTT.

The chain recombines TRBV25-1 with TRBJ2-7; TRBD2 agrees at 9 bases. The CDR3 contains 14 residues. Trimming took 4 bases from V and 0 from J; bases not matched to a gene: 1. Looked up from germline, CDR1 is MGHDK and CDR2 is SYGVNS. The CDR3 loop reads CASSVSGSSYEQYF. The CDR3 bases are TGTGCCAGCAGTGTTAGCGGGAGCTCCTACGAGCAGTACTTC.

The V gene is TRBV7-2, the J gene TRBJ2-7; 8 bases are shared with TRBD1. From germline, CDR1 is SGHTA and CDR2 FQGNSA. The CDR3 consists of 15 residues. Trimming at V came to 5 bases and at J to 2 bases, leaving 8 bases not matched to a gene. CDR3 protein: CASSQGALPPYEQYF. CDR3 bases: TGTGCCAGCAGCCAGGGGGCACTACCTCCCTACGAGCAGTACTTC.

The rearrangement uses TRBV9 and TRBJ2-7, with 10 positions matching TRBD2. Germline loops: CDR1 SGDLS, CDR2 YYNGEE. V was clipped by 2 bases and J by 4 bases; unmatched bases: 12. The CDR3 covers 17 residues. DNA of the CDR3: TGTGCCAGCAGCGTGGGCCTAGCGGGAGCTATTAGGTACGAGCAGTACTTC. Translating it yields CASSVGLAGAIRYEQYF.

On this clone itself: The germline gene is not matched at one end of the junction; a read error may be the cause. The chain uses TRBV7-2 and TRBJ2-1; TRBD2 agrees at 8 bases. This CDR3 region has 17 residues. The V gene's germline CDR1 is SGHTA and CDR2 FQGNSA. The CDR3 nucleotides are TGTGCCAGCAGCTTAGCGCAATCGGTGAATAGCGGGAATGAGCAATTCTTC. It yields the protein CASSLAQSVNSGNEQFF.

This chain joins TRBV11-2 and TRBJ2-7; 8 bases map to TRBD2. CDR3 length: 14 amino acids. J gave up 6 bases and V 6 bases, and 10 bases lay outside the gene matches. Germline lookup yields CDR1 SGHAT and CDR2 FQNNGV. The CDR3 DNA follows: TGTGCCAGCAGTCCCGGACTAGCCCAGCTCGAGCAGTACTTC. This translates into CASSPGLAQLEQYF.

The gene calls are TRBV9 and TRBJ1-3, with D hard to call. The germline gives CDR1 SGDLS, CDR2 YYNGEE. The ends were cut back, 2 bases at V and 0 bases at J, with 9 bases in the middle. The CDR3 is 15 residues long. This chain's CDR3 is CASSVDGDSGNTIYF. The CDR3 nucleotides are TGTGCCAGCAGCGTCGACGGGGACTCTGGAAACACCATATATTTT.

This clone was picked up a small number of times. V gene TRBV14 combines with J gene TRBJ2-2, with TRBD2 matching over 14 bases. Germline lookup yields CDR1 SGHDN and CDR2 FVKESK. The CDR3 loop spans 19 amino acids. V lost 0 bases, J lost 3 bases, and 6 bases stayed unmatched. The CDR3 nucleotides read TGTGCCAGCAGCCAAGAGGGACTAGCGGGAGTTGGGGACACCGGGGAGCTGTTTTTT. Translated: CASSQEGLAGVGDTGELFF.

This chain joins TRBV5-5 and TRBJ1-5; D call uncertain. Germline CDR1 SGHKS, CDR2 YYEKEE (reference sequence). The V end lost 4 bases, the J end lost 5 bases, and 19 bases lay between the germline ends. The CDR3 is made up of 16 amino acids. The CDR3, as DNA: TGTGCCAGCAGCCAACGCGGTGGGGAGGTGGATCAGCCCCAGCATTTT. Encoded protein: CASSQRGGEVDQPQHF. Full variable domain (rest looked up from reference TRBV5-5 and TRBJ1-5): DAGVTQSPTHLIKTRGQQVTLRCSPISGHKSVSWYQQVLGQGPQFIFQYYEKEERGRGNFPDRFSARQFPNYSSELNVNALLLGDSALYLCASSQRGGEVDQPQHFGDGTRLSIL.

V usage is TRBV28 and J usage is TRBJ1-3; no definite D call. The CDR3 totals 15 residues. V lost 3 bases to trimming and J lost 0 bases, with 9 bases between them. Germline values: CDR1 MDHEN, CDR2 SYDVKM. The CDR3 coding sequence is TGTGCCAGCAGTTTGAGCGGAGACTCTGGAAACACCATATATTTT. This translates into CASSLSGDSGNTIYF. The full variable domain, its missing parts supplied by reference TRBV28 and TRBJ1-3, is DVKVTQSSRYLVKRTGEKVFLECVQDMDHENMFWYRQDPGLGLRLIYFSYDVKMKEKGDIPEGYSVSREKKERFSLILESASTNQTSMYLCASSLSGDSGNTIYFGEGSWLTVV.

The V call is TRBV20-1, the J call TRBJ2-5, with D uncertain. The CDR3 spans 14 residues. Germline V gives CDR1 DFQATT, CDR2 SNEGSKA (reference sequence). Trimming left V 3 bases short and J 0 bases short, with 11 bases between. Written as DNA, the CDR3 is TGCAGTGCTAGTACGTTCGAGTACCAAGAGACCCAGTACTTC. Its translation: CSASTFEYQETQYF.

V is TRBV7-2 and J is TRBJ2-2; D might be TRBD1 (5 bases). Germline-derived CDR1 and CDR2 are SGHTA and FQGNSA. The V end lost 6 bases, the J end lost 8 bases, and 16 bases lay between the germline ends. The CDR3 length is 14 residues. Written as DNA, the CDR3 is TGTGCCAGCAGTAGGGGAACAGTTTGGGGGGAGCTGTTTTTT. Translated: CASSRGTVWGELFF.

The gene calls are TRBV27 and TRBJ2-3, with 9 bases lining up with TRBD2. The CDR3 sequence is 18 residues long. The ends lost 5 bases at V and 2 bases at J; junction bases unmatched: 14. Germline assignment: CDR1 MNHEY and CDR2 SMNVEV (reference sequence). CDR3 sequence reads: CASSPGEWVAGATDTQYF. The CDR3 bases are TGTGCCAGCAGTCCTGGGGAGTGGGTAGCGGGAGCCACAGATACGCAGTATTTT.

The V and J genes are TRBV16 and TRBJ1-1; possible D gene TRBD1, 5 bases. Germline CDR1 and CDR2: KGHSY and FQNENV. The V and J ends lost 4 bases and 10 bases respectively, with 16 bases between them. The CDR3 runs 13 residues. CDR3: CASSLLGGAGAFF. DNA for the CDR3: TGTGCCAGCAGCCTCCTCGGGGGAGCTGGAGCTTTCTTT.

The V and J genes are TRBV10-3 and TRBJ1-1; D uncertain. From germline, CDR1 is ENHRY and CDR2 SYGVKD. The CDR3 loop spans 16 amino acids. V dropped 3 bases and J dropped 0 bases, with 14 bases sitting between them. In DNA form, the CDR3 reads TGTGCCATCAGTGATGTCGAACGTAGCATGAACACTGAAGCTTTCTTT. Protein product: CAISDVERSMNTEAFF.

The CDR3 sequence is CASSPSYVAGYLGGYTF. The CDR3 DNA sequence: TGTGCCAGCAGCCCATCTTATGTTGCGGGGTACCTCGGAGGCTACACCTTC. The chain recombines TRBV7-8 with TRBJ1-2, with no clear D. CDR1 is SGHVS, CDR2 FQNEAQ, per germline. This CDR3 has 17 residues. Trimming cost V 5 bases and J 8 bases, with 27 bases left between them.

The rearrangement links TRBV3-1 (or the pseudogene TRBV3-2) to TRBJ1-3, with D unclear. The CDR3 runs 13 residues. V shed 3 bases and J shed 3 bases, with 6 bases lying between them. The V gene's germline CDR1 is LGHDT and CDR2 YNNKEL (reference sequence). The CDR3, as DNA: TGTGCCAGCAGCCAGGCCCTTGGAAACACCATATATTTT. Translating it yields CASSQALGNTIYF.

The V call is TRBV15, the J call TRBJ2-7; 10 bases are shared with TRBD1. This CDR3 is 13 amino acids long. V dropped 10 bases and J dropped 7; count of bases not matched to a gene: 10. CDR1 LNHNV and CDR2 YYDKDF come from the germline V gene (reference sequence). CDR3 sequence: CAISRDRGREQYF. The CDR3 DNA follows: TGTGCCATCTCCAGGGACAGGGGTCGGGAGCAGTACTTC.

The CDR3 bases are TGTGCCACCAGTGATTCCAGGTCAGGGGGATATAGCAATCAGCCCCAGCATTTT. Translated: CATSDSRSGGYSNQPQHF. The rearrangement joins TRBV24-1 to TRBJ1-5, with 7 bases identical to TRBD1. V shed 2 bases, J shed 0 bases, and the junction held 9 bases outside the gene matches. The CDR3 covers 18 residues. The germline V gene encodes CDR1 KGHDR and CDR2 SFDVKD.

This rearrangement joins TRBV7-2 to TRBJ1-2; D not certain. CDR3 length: 13 amino acids. V was clipped by 5 bases and J by 4 bases, with 11 bases between them. Germline values: CDR1 SGHTA, CDR2 FQGNSA. CDR3 amino acids: CASSQGRIYGYTF. Written as DNA, the CDR3 is TGTGCCAGCAGCCAAGGCAGGATCTATGGCTACACCTTC.

This clone occurred once. The J gene is TRBJ2-1, the V gene TRBV15; 10 positions match TRBD2. This CDR3 comprises 17 residues. J was trimmed by 3 bases and V by 0 bases; bases with no gene match: 5. Germline V gene sequence: CDR1 LNHNV, CDR2 YYDKDF (reference sequence). This chain's CDR3 is CATSRDPSGSFYNEQFF. In DNA, the CDR3 is TGTGCCACCAGCAGAGATCCTAGCGGGAGTTTCTACAATGAGCAGTTCTTC.